This passage covers 5 T cell receptor beta chains from one sample sequenced in a study of T-cell reconstitution after alpha-beta-depleted transplantation in children. Preparation of the TCRbeta library used unique molecular identifiers. One entry per CDR3 protein, called by TCRdb with MiXCR from the PCR reads. The sample has about 980,000 distinct CDR3 sequences, under 30% seen once. This specimen consisted of PBMCs, mostly from graft donor cells, obtained 360 days after TCRalphabeta/CD19-depleted stem cell transplant. The receptors come from a boy less than two years old who had a stem cell transplant for SCID, so the T cells may come from the graft donor.

This clonotype was detected only a few times. The chain employs TRBV4-2 and TRBJ2-7, with TRBD2 identical over 7 bases. The junction had 8 bases not matched to a gene; V was cut back by 3 bases and J by 0 bases. This CDR3 is 16 amino acids long. CDR1 LGHNA and CDR2 YNFKEQ come from the germline V gene. The CDR3 bases are TGTGCCAGCAGCCAGTGGGGGGGACCAAACTCCTACGAGCAGTACTTC. This translates into CASSQWGGPNSYEQYF.

This clonotype was picked up one time. This sequence joins TRBV6-1 and TRBJ1-1, with D possibly TRBD1 on 5 matching bases. The CDR3 totals 15 residues. Germline V CDR1 and CDR2: MNHNS, SASEGT. V lost 8 bases and J 0 bases, leaving 16 bases between the germline ends. CDR3 protein: CASQRGGFVNTEAFF. Written as DNA, the CDR3 is TGTGCCAGCCAGCGTGGGGGGTTTGTGAACACTGAAGCTTTCTTT.

The V call is TRBV6-1, the J call TRBJ1-1; no definite D call. V lost 9 bases to trimming and J lost 0 bases, with 17 bases between them. The CDR3 is made up of 15 amino acids. The germline V gene encodes CDR1 MNHNS and CDR2 SASEGT. The CDR3 loop is CASSPGWQMNTEAFF. The DNA for the CDR3 is TGTGCCAGTTCCCCTGGCTGGCAGATGAACACTGAAGCTTTCTTT.

Only a few counts were recorded for this clonotype. The chain uses TRBV12-3 or TRBV12-4 and TRBJ2-7; unclear D gene. This CDR3 contains 13 residues. V lost 3 bases, J lost 3 bases, and 9 bases lay in between. The chain's CDR3 is CASSLLPLYEQYF. DNA for the CDR3: TGTGCCAGCAGTTTGCTCCCCCTCTACGAGCAGTACTTC.

This clonotype was picked up a small number of times. The chain has TRBV9 and TRBJ2-3; 7 bases line up with TRBD2. The CDR3 spans 15 residues. Germline V gene data show CDR1 as SGDLS and CDR2 as YYNGEE. Trimming removed 4 bases from V and 2 bases from J; junction bases left unmatched: 7. CDR3 protein: CASSPGLVPTDTQYF. The DNA for the CDR3 is TGTGCCAGCAGCCCTGGACTAGTCCCCACAGATACGCAGTATTTT.